This record covers a single TCR beta chain. What it binds is unknown. Single viable CD3+CD4+CD8-CD45RO+ cells were sorted as the memory CD4+ T cells. The sample comes from a study of memory CD4+ T cells and cytomegalovirus serostatus. Study observations and caveats: Of 150 to 200 reported CMV TCRbeta sequences, just over 65 were found in memory CD4+ repertoires.

Authors' data handling: After removing out-of-frame reads, 2 million to 2.5 million distinct TCRbeta sequences remained. TCRdb keeps only in-frame clones here, not all; method: immunoSEQ multiplex PCR. From that table come the V and J calls and clone size; the DNA was used to work out D and trimming. In the table there are tens of thousands of clones, 65% to 85% of which are singletons. V was clipped by 4 bases and J by 3 bases; unmatched bases: 12. Germline CDR1 is SNHLY and CDR2 is FYNNEI. This CDR3 spans 18 amino acids. Sequenced sample: memory CD4+ T cells from blood. This sequence was found in an adult in good health and CMV-seronegative. The chain links TRBV2 to TRBJ1-5, with 10 nucleotides matching TRBD1. The CDR3 is CASSVRQGAPLSNQPQHF. The DNA for the CDR3 is TGTGCCAGCAGTGTTAGACAGGGGGCCCCTCTTTCCAATCAGCCCCAGCATTTT. Complete variable domain (other parts from reference TRBV2 and TRBJ1-5): EPEVTQTPSHQVTQMGQEVILRCVPISNHLYFYWYRQILGQKVEFLVSFYNNEISEKSEIFDDQFSVERPDGSNFTLKIRSTKLEDSAMYFCASSVRQGAPLSNQPQHFGDGTRLSIL.